A selection of T cell receptor beta chains follows, all from one sample in a study of CD8 T cells in Susac syndrome. TCRdb ran MiXCR on the immunoSEQ multiplex PCR reads and lists one entry per CDR3 protein. The table lists 100,000 or so distinct CDR3 sequences, 95% of them singletons. Material: CD8+ T cells from PBMCs. Receptor source: a human donor with Susac syndrome. The CDR3 runs from the conserved cysteine through the conserved F or W. D genes are given only for firm matches. Expanded clones get a size class; other rows say once, few or many, or leave the size out.

d_call j_call clone_size cdr3_length v_call cdr3_nt cdr3_aa
TRBD1 TRBJ2-7 - 14 TRBV12-3/TRBV12-4 TGTGCCAGCAGTCGACAGGGGAGGTCCTACGAGCAGTACTTC CASSRQGRSYEQYF
- TRBJ2-6 - 13 TRBV7-9 TGTGCCAGCAGCCTCGTGGAAGCCAACGTCCTGACTTTC CASSLVEANVLTF
- TRBJ2-5 - 13 TRBV29-1 TGCAGCGTTGATTCCCACTTCCAAGAGACCCAGTACTTC CSVDSHFQETQYF
- TRBJ2-3 - 12 TRBV6-6 TGTGCCAGCAGTTACCTCGCGGATACGCAGTATTTT CASSYLADTQYF
TRBD1 TRBJ1-2 - 13 TRBV29-1 TGCAGCGTCCATGAGGGACAGTTGTATGGCTACACCTTC CSVHEGQLYGYTF
- TRBJ1-3 - 16 TRBV9 TGTGCCAGCAGCGGAGCCGAGCCAGCTACTTTGAACACCATATATTTT CASSGAEPATLNTIYF
- TRBJ1-2 - 12 TRBV9 TGTGCCAGCAGCGTAGGGGACTCGGGCTACACCTTC CASSVGDSGYTF
- TRBJ2-4 - 14 TRBV4-1 TGCGCCAGCAGCCAAGTTCCGGGTAGGAACATTCAGTACTTC CASSQVPGRNIQYF
- TRBJ1-2 - 16 TRBV5-1 TGCGCCAGCAGCTTGGAGGCGAACAGTAAGCACTATGGCTACACCTTC CASSLEANSKHYGYTF
- TRBJ2-3 - 13 TRBV6-5 TGTGCCAGCAGCGACGACTGGCCAGATACGCAGTATTTT CASSDDWPDTQYF
TRBD1 TRBJ1-5 - 15 TRBV5-6 TGTGCCAGCAGCTTGGGGGACAGGGAGGATCAGCCCCAGCATTTT CASSLGDREDQPQHF
TRBD1 TRBJ2-1 - 16 TRBV24-1 TGTGCCACCAGTGTCCCGGGACAGAGCTCCTACAATGAGCAGTTCTTC CATSVPGQSSYNEQFF
TRBD1 TRBJ2-1 - 15 TRBV7-9 TGTGCCAGCAGCCCGGACAGGGGGCTTGAAAATGAGCAGTTCTTC CASSPDRGLENEQFF
- TRBJ2-1 - 14 TRBV27 TGTGCCAGCAGTTTAGGTAACAGGGACAATGAGCAGTTCTTC CASSLGNRDNEQFF
TRBD2 TRBJ2-1 - 14 TRBV29-1 TGCAGCGGGGGCCTAGCGGATCCCTACAATGAGCAGTTCTTC CSGGLADPYNEQFF
TRBD2 TRBJ2-5 - 15 TRBV2 TGTGCCAGCAGTGGTCAGTTAGCGGGAGAAGAGACCCAGTACTTC CASSGQLAGEETQYF
TRBD1 TRBJ1-1 - 13 TRBV29-1 TGCAGCGTCGTTCAAGGGGGCCCAGCTGAAGCTTTCTTT CSVVQGGPAEAFF
- TRBJ1-1 - 11 TRBV18 TGTGCCAGCTCCTCCTACAGAGAAGCTTTCTTT CASSSYREAFF
- TRBJ1-2 - 11 TRBV29-1 TGCAGCGTTGAGAGGGGGGGCGGCTACACCTTC CSVERGGGYTF
- TRBJ2-1 - 16 TRBV4-1 TGCGCCAGCAGCCAAGAATCGGGGGGCTATGGTAATGAGCAGTTCTTC CASSQESGGYGNEQFF
- TRBJ2-1 - 14 TRBV7-9 TGTGCCAGCAGCTCCAAGACCGCGAGGAATGAGCAGTTCTTC CASSSKTARNEQFF
- TRBJ2-5 - 15 TRBV18 TGTGCCAGCTCTCCACGCGGGACAGCTGTGGAGACCCAGTACTTC CASSPRGTAVETQYF
TRBD1 TRBJ1-6 - 15 TRBV7-9 TGTGCCAGCAGCCCCGGGACAGGGGACAGTTCACCCCTCCACTTT CASSPGTGDSSPLHF
TRBD2 TRBJ2-1 - 15 TRBV2 TGTGCCAGCAGTGCTAGCGGAGGCTCCTACAATGAGCAGTTCTTC CASSASGGSYNEQFF
- TRBJ2-5 - 14 TRBV12-3/TRBV12-4 TGTGCCAGCAGCCCGGGCTGGTACCAAGAGACCCAGTACTTC CASSPGWYQETQYF
- TRBJ2-5 - 13 TRBV18 TGTGCCAGCTCACCAACGGGGGATGAGACCCAGTACTTC CASSPTGDETQYF
- TRBJ1-3 - 15 TRBV28 TGTGCCAGCAGTATCCTGAGACCCTCTGGAAACACCATATATTTT CASSILRPSGNTIYF
TRBD1 TRBJ1-2 - 15 TRBV25-1 TGTGCCAGCAGTTCCGACAGGGGATCTAACTATGGCTACACCTTC CASSSDRGSNYGYTF
TRBD1 TRBJ1-1 - 11 TRBV29-1 TGCAGCGTGGACAGGGCCACTGAAGCTTTCTTT CSVDRATEAFF
- TRBJ1-4 - 13 TRBV2 TGTGCCAGCAGAATTGGAGAAAATGAAAAACTGTTTTTT CASRIGENEKLFF
- TRBJ2-1 - 14 TRBV15 TGTGCCACCAGCAGAGATTACAGGGCTAGCGAGCAGTTCTTC CATSRDYRASEQFF
- TRBJ1-1 - 13 TRBV6-6 TGTGCCAGCGACTCGGGACAGAACACTGAAGCTTTCTTT CASDSGQNTEAFF
- TRBJ2-5 - 15 TRBV7-8 TGTGCCAGCAGCACCCCCGATGACAGGCGAGAGACCCAGTACTTC CASSTPDDRRETQYF
- TRBJ2-7 - 12 TRBV5-4 TGTGCCAGCAGCTCGCCTGGGAACGAGCAGTACTTC CASSSPGNEQYF
TRBD2 TRBJ2-7 - 15 TRBV20-1 TGCAGTGCTAGAGATCAAACTAGCGGGGAGATCGAGCAGTACTTC CSARDQTSGEIEQYF
- TRBJ2-5 - 13 TRBV5-6 TGTGCCAGCAGCTCAGGGACACCAGCGGACCAGTACTTC CASSSGTPADQYF
- TRBJ2-5 few 11 TRBV7-6 TGTGCCAGCAGCGCAGGGGAGACCCAGTACTTC CASSAGETQYF
- TRBJ2-7 - 13 TRBV13 TGTGCCAGCAATGAGGGGGGCACCTACGAGCAGTACTTC CASNEGGTYEQYF
- TRBJ2-7 - 14 TRBV20-1 TGCAGTGCTAGAGAGACGAGCGATTGGGGCGAGCAGTACTTC CSARETSDWGEQYF
- TRBJ2-2 - 15 TRBV3-1 TGTGCCAGCAGCCAATCAGACAGCAACACCGGGGAGCTGTTTTTT CASSQSDSNTGELFF
- TRBJ2-7 once 14 TRBV9 TGTGCCAGCAGCAGGGGGGACAGTCCTACAGAGCAGTACTTC CASSRGDSPTEQYF
- TRBJ1-1 - 11 TRBV29-1 TGCAGCTGGGGGGCGAACACTGAAGCTTTCTTT CSWGANTEAFF
- TRBJ2-4 - 15 TRBV29-1 TGCAGCGTTCCGGACCCGGAGTGGGGTGGGAACATTCAGTACTTC CSVPDPEWGGNIQYF
- TRBJ2-7 - 13 TRBV12-3/TRBV12-4 TGTGCCAGCAGTTTAGCAACAGGGAACGAGCAGTACTTC CASSLATGNEQYF
- TRBJ2-5 - 12 TRBV20-1 TGCAGTGCTAGTTTGGGGGACGAGACCCAGTACTTC CSASLGDETQYF
TRBD1 TRBJ2-2 - 15 TRBV15 TGTGCCACCATGCAGGGGGCGACGAACACCGGGGAGCTGTTTTTT CATMQGATNTGELFF
- TRBJ1-1 - 11 TRBV29-1 TGCCAGGCCCTGGTTGGGACTGAAGCTTTCTTT CQALVGTEAFF
- TRBJ1-1 once 14 TRBV20-1 TGCAGTGCTCAACTGGGGACAATTAACACTGAAGCTTTCTTT CSAQLGTINTEAFF
- TRBJ2-3 - 14 TRBV23-1 TGCGCCAGCCACTTACGAGGGTCCACAGATACGCAGTATTTT CASHLRGSTDTQYF
- TRBJ1-5 - 17 TRBV20-1 TGCAGTGCCACCCGACCCCAGTTAATACATAGCAATCAGCCCCAGCATTTT CSATRPQLIHSNQPQHF
TRBD1 TRBJ2-6 - 18 TRBV29-1 TGCAGCGTTGAAGATCGGGGGACAGGCTACTCTGGGGCCAACGTCCTGACTTTC CSVEDRGTGYSGANVLTF
- TRBJ2-3 - 14 TRBV11-2 TGTGCCAGCAGCTTAGATTACTCTCGAGATACGCAGTATTTT CASSLDYSRDTQYF
- TRBJ2-1 - 15 TRBV29-1 TGCAGCGTTGGTAATCTGGGGGTGGGGTACAATGAGCAGTTCTTC CSVGNLGVGYNEQFF
- TRBJ1-1 - 21 TRBV23-1 TGCGCCAGCAGTCGACAACCCGCCACAGGGCTCGGGTGGGGCCGGGCGTCTGAAGCTTTCTTT CASSRQPATGLGWGRASEAFF
- TRBJ1-5 once 12 TRBV19 TGTGCCAGTAGTGTGGGGAATCAGCCCCAGCATTTT CASSVGNQPQHF
TRBD1 TRBJ2-7 - 13 TRBV28 TGTGCCAGCAAGGGACAGGGGGACAGGGAGCAGTACTTC CASKGQGDREQYF
- TRBJ1-2 - 14 TRBV4-1 TGCGCCAGCAGCCAAGCCCGGGAGGGGGATGGCTACACCTTC CASSQAREGDGYTF